These 2 T cell receptor beta chains share one sample of origin, sequenced in a study of identical twins. TCRdb re-called the 5' RACE reads through MiXCR, storing one row per CDR3 protein. The table lists a few hundred thousand distinct CDR3 sequences, roughly 9.9% of them singletons. The same data also went into a second study, on yellow fever vaccine responses in identical twins.

Sequences were obtained from PBMCs. These receptors came from a young woman in good health.

The rearrangement joins TRBV20-1 to TRBJ2-7; 7 nucleotides agree with TRBD2. This CDR3 region has 13 residues. Germline V gene data show CDR1 as DFQATT and CDR2 as SNEGSKA (reference sequence). V lost 6 bases to trimming and J lost 0 bases; unmatched junction nucleotides: 5. CDR3 loop: CSATGGSSYEQYF. CDR3 DNA: TGCAGTGCCACGGGGGGAAGCTCCTACGAGCAGTACTTC.

This chain joins TRBV7-3 and TRBJ1-1; 9 bases map to TRBD1. This CDR3 spans 13 amino acids. Germline V gene data show CDR1 as SGHTA and CDR2 as FQGTGA. V trimming: 5 bases; J trimming: 4 bases; junction bases outside the gene matches: 2. CDR3 loop: CASSGTGPTEAFF. CDR3 nucleotide sequence: TGTGCCAGCAGCGGGACAGGGCCCACTGAAGCTTTCTTT.